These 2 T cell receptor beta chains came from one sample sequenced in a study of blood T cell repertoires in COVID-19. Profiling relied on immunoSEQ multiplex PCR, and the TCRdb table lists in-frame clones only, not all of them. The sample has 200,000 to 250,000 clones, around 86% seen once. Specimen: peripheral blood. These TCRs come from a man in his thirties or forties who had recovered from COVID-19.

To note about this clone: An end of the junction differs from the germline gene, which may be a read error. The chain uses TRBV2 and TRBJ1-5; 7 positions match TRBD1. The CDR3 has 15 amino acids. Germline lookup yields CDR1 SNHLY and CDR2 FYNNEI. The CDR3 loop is CASSEDRAGNQPQHF. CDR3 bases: TGTGCCAGCAGCGAAGACAGGGCGGGCAATCAGCCCCAGCATTTT.

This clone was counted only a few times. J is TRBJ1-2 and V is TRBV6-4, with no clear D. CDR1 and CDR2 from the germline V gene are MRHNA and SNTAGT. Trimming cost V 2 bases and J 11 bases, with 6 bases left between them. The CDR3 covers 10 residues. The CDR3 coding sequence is TGTGCCAGCAGTGACCCACAATACACCTTC. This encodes CASSDPQYTF.